This TCR beta chain comes out of a study of T cell changes during pregnancy in multiple sclerosis. Generated by immunoSEQ multiplex PCR, the TCRdb table keeps only in-frame clones and is missing some. The table records around 58,000 clones, roughly nine tenths of them present only once. This sample comprised peripheral blood, obtained before pregnancy. This receptor was taken from a female donor with multiple sclerosis, enrolled in a pregnancy study.

This chain's CDR3 is CASSKNSWETQYF. CDR3 DNA: TGTGCCAGCAGCAAAAACTCGTGGGAGACCCAGTACTTC. This chain connects TRBV11-3 to TRBJ2-5; D is unresolved. This CDR3 has 13 residues. The V and J ends lost 5 bases and 5 bases respectively, with 12 bases between them. CDR1 and CDR2 (germline): SGHNT, YENEEA.